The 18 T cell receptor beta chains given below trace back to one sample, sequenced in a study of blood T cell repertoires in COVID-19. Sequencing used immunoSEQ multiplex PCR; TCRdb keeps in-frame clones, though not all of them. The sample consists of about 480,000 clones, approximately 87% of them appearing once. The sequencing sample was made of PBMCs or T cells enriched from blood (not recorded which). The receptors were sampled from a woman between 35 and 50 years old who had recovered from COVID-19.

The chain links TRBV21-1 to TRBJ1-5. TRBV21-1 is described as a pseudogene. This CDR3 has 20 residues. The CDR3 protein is CASSKKKAKGRRGLNQPQHF. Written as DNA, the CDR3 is TGTGCCAGCAGCAAAAAAAAGGCTAAGGGACGGCGGGGCCTTAATCAGCCCCAGCATTTT.

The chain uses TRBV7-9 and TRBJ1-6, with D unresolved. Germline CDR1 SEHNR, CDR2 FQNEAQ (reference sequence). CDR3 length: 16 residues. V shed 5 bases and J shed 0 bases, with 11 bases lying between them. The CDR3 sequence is CASSPKGSSYNSPLHF. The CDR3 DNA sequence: TGTGCCAGCAGCCCGAAAGGGAGCTCCTATAATTCACCCCTCCACTTT.

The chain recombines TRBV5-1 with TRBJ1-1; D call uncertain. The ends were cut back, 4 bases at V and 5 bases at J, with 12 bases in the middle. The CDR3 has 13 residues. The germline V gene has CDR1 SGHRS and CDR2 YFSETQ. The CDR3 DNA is TGCGCCAGCAGCCTGGGCGAGAGAACTGAAGCTTTCTTT. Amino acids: CASSLGERTEAFF.

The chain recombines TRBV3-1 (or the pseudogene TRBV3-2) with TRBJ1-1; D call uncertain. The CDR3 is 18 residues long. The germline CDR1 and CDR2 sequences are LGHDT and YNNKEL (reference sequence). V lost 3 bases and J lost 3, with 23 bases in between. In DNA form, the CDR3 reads TGTGCCAGCAGCCAGGGTGCCCGAGGACTTAAGATGGACACTGAAGCTTTCTTT. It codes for CASSQGARGLKMDTEAFF.

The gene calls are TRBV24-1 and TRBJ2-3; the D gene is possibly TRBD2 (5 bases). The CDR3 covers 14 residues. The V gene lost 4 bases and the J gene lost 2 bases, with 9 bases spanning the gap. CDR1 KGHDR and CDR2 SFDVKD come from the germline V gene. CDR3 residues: CATSDPTITDTQYF. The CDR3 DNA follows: TGTGCCACCAGTGACCCGACTATCACAGATACGCAGTATTTT.

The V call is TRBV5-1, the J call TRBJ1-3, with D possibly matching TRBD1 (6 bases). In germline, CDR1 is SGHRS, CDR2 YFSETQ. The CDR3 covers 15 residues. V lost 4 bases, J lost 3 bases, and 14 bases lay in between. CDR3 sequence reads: CASSQYTGLGNTIYF. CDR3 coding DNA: TGCGCCAGCAGCCAATACACAGGGCTTGGAAACACCATATATTTT.

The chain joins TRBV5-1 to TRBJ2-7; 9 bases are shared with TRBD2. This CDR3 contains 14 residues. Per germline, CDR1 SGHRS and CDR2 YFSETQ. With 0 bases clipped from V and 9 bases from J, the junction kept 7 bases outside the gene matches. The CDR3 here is CASSLDIAGEGQYF. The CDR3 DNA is TGCGCCAGCAGCTTGGATATAGCGGGAGAGGGGCAGTACTTC.

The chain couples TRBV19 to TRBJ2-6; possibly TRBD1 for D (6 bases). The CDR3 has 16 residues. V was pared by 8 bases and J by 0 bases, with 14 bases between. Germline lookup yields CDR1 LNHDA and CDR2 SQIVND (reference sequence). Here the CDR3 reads CASVVQGPSGANVLTF. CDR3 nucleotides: TGTGCCAGTGTCGTACAGGGTCCCTCTGGGGCCAACGTCCTGACTTTC.

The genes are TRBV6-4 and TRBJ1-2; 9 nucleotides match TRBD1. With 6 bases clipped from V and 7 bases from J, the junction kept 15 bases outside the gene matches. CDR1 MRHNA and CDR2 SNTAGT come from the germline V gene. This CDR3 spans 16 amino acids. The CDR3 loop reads CASSPYSGTGFIGYTF. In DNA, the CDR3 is TGTGCCAGCAGCCCTTACTCCGGGACAGGGTTTATTGGCTACACCTTC.

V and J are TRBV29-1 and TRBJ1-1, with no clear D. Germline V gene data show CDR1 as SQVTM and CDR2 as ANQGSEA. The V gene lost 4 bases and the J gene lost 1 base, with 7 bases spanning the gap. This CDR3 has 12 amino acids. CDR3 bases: TGCAGCGTTGCCCCGGGGAACACTGAAGCTTTCTTT. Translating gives CSVAPGNTEAFF.

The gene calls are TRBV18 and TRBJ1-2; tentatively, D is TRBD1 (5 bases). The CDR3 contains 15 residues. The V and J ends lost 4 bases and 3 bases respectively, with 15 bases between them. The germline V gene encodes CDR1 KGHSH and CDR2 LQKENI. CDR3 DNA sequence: TGTGCCAGCTCACTTCGGACACCCCGGGACTATGGCTACACCTTC. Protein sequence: CASSLRTPRDYGYTF.

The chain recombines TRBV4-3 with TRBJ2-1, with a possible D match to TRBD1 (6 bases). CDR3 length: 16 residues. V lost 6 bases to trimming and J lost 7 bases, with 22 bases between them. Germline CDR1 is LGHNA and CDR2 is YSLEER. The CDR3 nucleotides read TGCGCCAGCAGTCAACAGGTTGGGGGCTATGGAAATGAGCAGTTCTTC. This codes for CASSQQVGGYGNEQFF.

The CDR3 protein is CASSPTGTGTEAFF. Here the CDR3 DNA reads TGTGCCAGCAGCCCAACAGGGACGGGCACTGAAGCTTTCTTT. The rearrangement uses TRBV7-8 and TRBJ1-1, with D perhaps TRBD1 (6 bases). V was shortened by 5 bases and J by 4 bases, with 14 bases between the two germline ends. CDR1 is SGHVS and CDR2 is FQNEAQ in the germline V gene. The CDR3 consists of 14 residues.

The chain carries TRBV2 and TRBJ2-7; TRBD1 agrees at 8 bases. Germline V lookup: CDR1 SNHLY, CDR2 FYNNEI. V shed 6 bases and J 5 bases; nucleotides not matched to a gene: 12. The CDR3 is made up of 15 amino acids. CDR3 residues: CASRTLTGENNEQYF. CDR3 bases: TGTGCCAGCAGAACGCTGACAGGGGAGAACAACGAGCAGTACTTC.

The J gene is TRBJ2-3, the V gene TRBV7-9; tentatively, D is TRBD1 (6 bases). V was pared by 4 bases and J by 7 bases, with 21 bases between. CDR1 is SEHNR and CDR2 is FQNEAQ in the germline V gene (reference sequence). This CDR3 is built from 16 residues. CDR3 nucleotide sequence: TGTGCCAGCAGCTACTGGGACACTCCGAATTACAATACGCAGTATTTT. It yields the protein CASSYWDTPNYNTQYF.

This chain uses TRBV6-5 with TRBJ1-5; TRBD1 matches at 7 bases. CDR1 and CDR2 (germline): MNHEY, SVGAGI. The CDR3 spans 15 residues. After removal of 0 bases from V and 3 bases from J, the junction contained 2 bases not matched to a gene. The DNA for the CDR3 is TGTGCCAGCAGTTACTCGACAGGGAACAATCAGCCCCAGCATTTT. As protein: CASSYSTGNNQPQHF.

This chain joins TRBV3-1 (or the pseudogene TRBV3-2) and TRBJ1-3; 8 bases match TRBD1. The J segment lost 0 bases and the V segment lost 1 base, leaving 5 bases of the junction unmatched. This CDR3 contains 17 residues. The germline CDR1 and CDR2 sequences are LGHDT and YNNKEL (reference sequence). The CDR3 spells CASSQGSQGASGNTIYF. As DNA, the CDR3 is TGTGCCAGCAGCCAAGGTTCGCAGGGGGCCTCTGGAAACACCATATATTTT.

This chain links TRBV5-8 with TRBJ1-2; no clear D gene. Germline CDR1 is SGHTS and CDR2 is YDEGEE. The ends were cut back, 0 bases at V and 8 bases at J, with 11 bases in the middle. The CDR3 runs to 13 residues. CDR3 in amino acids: CASSLGPGWGYTF. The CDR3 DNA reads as TGTGCCAGCAGCTTGGGTCCCGGGTGGGGCTACACCTTC.